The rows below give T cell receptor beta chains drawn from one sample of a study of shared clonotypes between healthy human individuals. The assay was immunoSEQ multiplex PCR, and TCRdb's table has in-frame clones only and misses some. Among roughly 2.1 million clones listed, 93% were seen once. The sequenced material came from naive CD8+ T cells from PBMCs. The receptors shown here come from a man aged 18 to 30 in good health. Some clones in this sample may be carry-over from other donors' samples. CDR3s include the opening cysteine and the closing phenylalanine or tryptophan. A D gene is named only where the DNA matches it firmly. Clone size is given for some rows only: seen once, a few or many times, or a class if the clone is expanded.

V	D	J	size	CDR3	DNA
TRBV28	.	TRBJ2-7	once	CASSTTGSYEQYF	TGTGCCAGCAGCACGACAGGTTCCTACGAGCAGTACTTC
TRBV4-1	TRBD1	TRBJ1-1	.	CASSQDHHQGGLTEAFF	TGCGCCAGCAGCCAAGATCACCACCAGGGGGGATTGACTGAAGCTTTCTTT
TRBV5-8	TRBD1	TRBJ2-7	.	CASSFPGQGYEQYF	TGTGCCAGCAGCTTCCCGGGACAGGGCTACGAGCAGTACTTC
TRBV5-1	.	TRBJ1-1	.	CASSFRTGNTEAFF	TGCGCCAGCAGCTTCCGGACGGGGAACACTGAAGCTTTCTTT
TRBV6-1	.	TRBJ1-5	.	CASLDTHSNQPQHF	TGTGCCAGCCTAGACACCCATAGCAATCAGCCCCAGCATTTT
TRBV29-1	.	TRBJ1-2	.	CSVVTTEGGYGYTF	TGCAGCGTTGTTACGACGGAGGGGGGGTATGGCTACACCTTC
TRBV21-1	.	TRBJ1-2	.	CASSTTGHPNYGYTF	TGTGCCAGCAGCACTACGGGACACCCTAACTATGGCTACACCTTC
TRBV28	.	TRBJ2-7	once	CASRRSSYEQYF	TGTGCCAGCAGAAGGTCCTCCTACGAGCAGTACTTC
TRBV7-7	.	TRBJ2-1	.	CASSLAIGQPPYNEQFF	TGTGCCAGCAGCTTAGCTATCGGCCAACCCCCCTACAATGAGCAGTTCTTC
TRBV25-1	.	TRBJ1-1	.	CASSEIWENTEAFF	TGTGCCAGCAGTGAAATTTGGGAGAACACTGAAGCTTTCTTT
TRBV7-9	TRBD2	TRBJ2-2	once	CASMLAGVHTGELFF	TGTGCCAGCATGCTAGCGGGAGTACACACCGGGGAGCTGTTTTTT
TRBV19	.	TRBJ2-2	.	CASSITGLAGGELFF	TGTGCCAGTAGTATAACCGGCCTAGCCGGCGGGGAGCTGTTTTTT
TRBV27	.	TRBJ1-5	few	CASSSRDNNQPQHF	TGTGCCAGCAGTTCCCGGGACAACAATCAGCCCCAGCATTTT
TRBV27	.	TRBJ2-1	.	CASSLRQVYNEQFF	TGTGCCAGCAGTTTAAGGCAGGTCTACAATGAGCAGTTCTTC
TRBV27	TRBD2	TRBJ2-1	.	CASSLLALGSGRVNEQFF	TGTGCCAGCAGTTTATTAGCATTAGGTAGCGGGAGAGTAAATGAGCAGTTCTTC
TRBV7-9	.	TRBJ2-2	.	CASSSGNWDANTGELFF	TGTGCCAGCAGCTCAGGGAACTGGGACGCGAACACCGGGGAGCTGTTTTTT
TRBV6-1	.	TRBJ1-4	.	CASGLVGEKLFF	TGTGCCAGCGGCCTAGTAGGTGAAAAACTGTTTTTT
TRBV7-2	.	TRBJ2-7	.	CASSPQPEGRYEQYF	TGTGCCAGCAGCCCACAACCGGAGGGCCGGTACGAGCAGTACTTC
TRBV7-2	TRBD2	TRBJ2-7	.	CASSLSFWEGYEQYF	TGTGCCAGCAGCTTAAGTTTCTGGGAGGGCTACGAGCAGTACTTC
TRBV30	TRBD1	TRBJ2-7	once	CAWGTGFLSEQYF	TGTGCCTGGGGGACAGGCTTTTTGAGCGAGCAGTACTTC
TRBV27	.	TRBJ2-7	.	CASSLSPGGYEQYF	TGTGCCAGCAGTTTATCTCCAGGGGGGTACGAGCAGTACTTC
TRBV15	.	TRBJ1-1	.	CATSRPGWMNTEAFF	TGTGCCACCAGCAGGCCAGGGTGGATGAACACTGAAGCTTTCTTT
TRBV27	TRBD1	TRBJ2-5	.	CASSLGQGAKTQYF	TGTGCCAGCAGTCTGGGACAGGGGGCGAAGACCCAGTACTTC
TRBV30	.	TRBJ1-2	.	CAWSVSPSRGYTF	TGTGCCTGGAGTGTATCGCCCTCACGAGGCTACACCTTC
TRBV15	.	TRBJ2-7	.	CATSRGAGATYEQYF	TGTGCCACCAGCAGAGGGGCAGGGGCAACCTACGAGCAGTACTTC
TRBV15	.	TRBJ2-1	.	CATSRVVWDTDPNEQFF	TGTGCCACCAGCAGAGTAGTGTGGGACACGGACCCCAATGAGCAGTTCTTC
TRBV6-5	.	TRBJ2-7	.	CASSYSSTVNSYEQYF	TGTGCCAGCAGTTACTCGAGTACAGTCAACTCCTACGAGCAGTACTTC
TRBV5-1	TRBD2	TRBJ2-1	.	CASSKLAGGYNEQFF	TGCGCCAGCAGCAAGCTAGCGGGGGGATACAATGAGCAGTTCTTC
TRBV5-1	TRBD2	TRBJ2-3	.	CASSRGLAGGRQTDTQYF	TGCGCCAGCAGCCGAGGACTAGCGGGGGGTAGGCAAACAGATACGCAGTATTTT
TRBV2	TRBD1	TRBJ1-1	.	CASSKDRANTEAFF	TGTGCCAGCAGTAAGGACAGGGCGAACACTGAAGCTTTCTTT
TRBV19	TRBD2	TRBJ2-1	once	CASSITGGEQFF	TGTGCCAGTAGTATTACGGGGGGGGAGCAGTTCTTC
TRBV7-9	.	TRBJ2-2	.	CASSLESWYGELFF	TGTGCCAGCAGCTTAGAATCGTGGTACGGGGAGCTGTTTTTT
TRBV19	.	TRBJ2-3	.	CASSIDPTGGTDTQYF	TGTGCCAGTAGTATAGACCCTACGGGGGGCACAGATACGCAGTATTTT
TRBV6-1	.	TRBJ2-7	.	CASSDLSWGPYEQYF	TGTGCCAGCAGCGACTTGAGTTGGGGACCTTACGAGCAGTACTTC
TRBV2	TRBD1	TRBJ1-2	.	CASSEAGTDYGYTF	TGTGCCAGCAGTGAAGCGGGGACAGATTATGGCTACACCTTC
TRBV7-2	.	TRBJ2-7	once	CASSFTEELLYEQYF	TGTGCCAGCAGCTTTACCGAGGAGTTACTCTACGAGCAGTACTTC
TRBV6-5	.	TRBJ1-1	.	CASSYGLGVNTEAFF	TGTGCCAGCAGTTACGGGCTGGGGGTGAACACTGAAGCTTTCTTT
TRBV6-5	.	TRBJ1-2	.	CASSSDHWDGYTF	TGTGCCAGCAGTTCCGACCACTGGGATGGCTACACCTTC
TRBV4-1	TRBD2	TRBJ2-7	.	CASSQGVAGSYEQYF	TGCGCCAGCAGCCAAGGCGTAGCGGGAAGCTACGAGCAGTACTTC
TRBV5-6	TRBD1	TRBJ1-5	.	CASSPGTGGDQPQHF	TGTGCCAGCAGCCCGGGGACAGGGGGCGATCAGCCCCAGCATTTT